This is a list of T cell receptor beta chains from one sample in a study of human T cells and chemical hapten exposure. MiXCR was run by TCRdb on the RACE reads, yielding one entry per CDR3 protein. Of about 55,000 distinct CDR3 sequences listed, around 10% are singletons. The sequenced sample was whole blood, obtained in connection with sensitization to the hapten diphenylcyclopropenone (DPC). The origin of the receptors is a woman aged 45-60 years with alopecia areata. Some clones in this sample may be carry-over from other donors' samples. CDR3s include the opening cysteine and the closing phenylalanine or tryptophan. The D gene is left open where the match is weak. Expanded clones get a size class; other rows say once, few or many, or leave the size out.

J gene,D gene,V gene,clone size,CDR3 protein,CDR3 DNA
TRBJ1-1,-,TRBV12-3/TRBV12-4,-,CASRATVSTEAFF,TGTGCCAGCAGGGCGACAGTTAGCACTGAAGCTTTCTTT
TRBJ1-1,-,TRBV20-1,few,CSAPPGGVTEAFF,TGCAGTGCTCCACCTGGGGGAGTCACTGAAGCTTTCTTT
TRBJ2-7,TRBD1,TRBV4-3,few,CASSQGRTGFYEQYF,TGCGCCAGCAGCCAAGGCCGGACAGGGTTCTACGAGCAGTACTTC
TRBJ2-3,-,TRBV19,few,CASSIRGPSTDTQYF,TGTGCCAGTAGTATTAGGGGACCTAGCACAGATACGCAGTATTTT
TRBJ1-6,TRBD1,TRBV11-3,-,CASSYRGNSPLHF,TGTGCCAGCAGCTACAGGGGTAACTCACCCCTCCACTTT
TRBJ1-5,-,TRBV7-9,few,CASSGGRGIGPQHF,TGTGCCAGCAGCGGGGGCCGCGGGATCGGGCCCCAGCATTTT
TRBJ1-2,-,TRBV7-6,-,CASSPQGPGINYGYTF,TGTGCCAGCAGCCCCCAGGGGCCAGGGATCAACTATGGCTACACCTTC
TRBJ2-7,-,TRBV4-1,many,CASSQGAGRHYEQYF,TGCGCCAGCAGCCAAGGGGCTGGGAGGCACTACGAGCAGTACTTC
TRBJ2-7,-,TRBV11-2,-,CASSLVLSIGEQYF,TGTGCCAGCAGCTTAGTCCTCTCAATCGGCGAGCAGTACTTC
TRBJ2-2,-,TRBV7-2,-,CASSQSNTGELFF,TGTGCCAGCAGCCAGTCGAACACCGGGGAGCTGTTTTTT
TRBJ2-7,TRBD1,TRBV28,few,CATVTGATYEQYF,TGTGCCACCGTGACAGGGGCTACCTACGAGCAGTACTTC
TRBJ2-4,-,TRBV3-1,few,CASSRTGIGENIQYF,TGTGCCAGCAGCCGAACAGGGATAGGCGAAAACATTCAGTACTTC
TRBJ2-5,-,TRBV29-1,many,CSVGSGRETQYF,TGCAGCGTTGGTTCCGGGCGGGAGACCCAGTACTTC
TRBJ2-7,TRBD1,TRBV9,many,CASSPHSSGQGSYEQYF,TGTGCCAGCAGCCCGCATAGTAGTGGACAGGGGTCCTACGAGCAGTACTTC
TRBJ2-3,TRBD1,TRBV11-2,few,CASSGGQDISSTDTQYF,TGTGCCAGCAGCGGTGGACAGGATATCTCTAGCACAGATACGCAGTATTTT
TRBJ2-7,TRBD1,TRBV7-6,-,CASSQGQGNEQYF,TGTGCCAGCAGCCAGGGACAGGGAAACGAGCAGTACTTC
TRBJ1-5,TRBD1,TRBV12-3/TRBV12-4,many,CASRARTGDQPQHF,TGTGCCAGCAGGGCCCGGACAGGGGATCAGCCCCAGCATTTT
TRBJ1-6,-,TRBV2,many,CATKTALNSPLHF,TGTGCCACTAAGACAGCTCTGAATTCACCCCTCCACTTT
TRBJ2-7,-,TRBV28,few,CASSLRSVYEQYF,TGTGCCAGCAGTTTAAGGTCCGTCTACGAGCAGTACTTC
TRBJ2-7,TRBD2,TRBV12-3/TRBV12-4,many,CASSQPARLAKYEQYF,TGTGCCAGCAGCCAGCCGGCTCGACTAGCGAAATACGAGCAGTACTTC
TRBJ1-5,-,TRBV29-1,-,CSVEAGIGQPQHF,TGCAGCGTCGAGGCAGGGATAGGTCAGCCCCAGCATTTT
TRBJ2-1,-,TRBV18,few,CASSPTTALDEQFF,TGTGCCAGCTCACCAACGACGGCGCTGGATGAGCAGTTCTTC
TRBJ1-2,-,TRBV6-2/TRBV6-3,-,CASSYWQNYGYTF,TGTGCCAGCAGTTACTGGCAGAACTATGGCTACACCTTC
TRBJ1-1,TRBD1,TRBV4-1,many,CASSPSRDRANEAFF,TGCGCCAGCAGCCCGTCCCGGGACAGGGCAAATGAAGCTTTCTTT
TRBJ1-1,-,TRBV18,many,CASSQETVNTEAFF,TGTGCCAGCTCCCAAGAAACAGTGAACACTGAAGCTTTCTTT
TRBJ2-1,-,TRBV29-1,few,CSVRGESSYNEQFF,TGCAGCGTTAGGGGGGAGTCCTCCTACAATGAGCAGTTCTTC
TRBJ1-2,-,TRBV3-1,few,CASSRAMANYGYTF,TGTGCCAGCAGCCGAGCCATGGCTAACTATGGCTACACCTTC